This is a list of T cell receptor beta chains from one sample in a study of T cell responses to AZD1222 COVID-19 vaccine. Profiled with immunoSEQ multiplex PCR; TCRdb holds only in-frame clones, not every one. The profile shows around 130,000 clones, approximately 90% of them singletons. This specimen consisted of peripheral blood, obtained on day 0 of AZD1222 vaccination. The receptors were sampled from an adult in good health. Each CDR3 is given with its conserved first and last residue. Fields, in order: clone size, J gene, V gene, D gene, CDR3 protein, CDR3 DNA. The D gene is left open where the match is weak. Part of the rows lack a size; the others show once, few, many or a class for expanded clones.

clone size: .
J gene: TRBJ1-2
V gene: TRBV15
D gene: .
CDR3 protein: CATSREGFTYGYTF
CDR3 DNA: TGTGCCACCAGCAGAGAAGGGTTCACATATGGCTACACCTTC

clone size: .
J gene: TRBJ2-3
V gene: TRBV5-1
D gene: .
CDR3 protein: CASSLDRGSTDTQYF
CDR3 DNA: TGCGCCAGCAGCTTGGATCGGGGAAGCACAGATACGCAGTATTTT

clone size: .
J gene: TRBJ1-4
V gene: TRBV19
D gene: .
CDR3 protein: CASSSSQTAHNEKLFF
CDR3 DNA: TGTGCCAGTAGTTCCTCACAGACAGCCCATAATGAAAAACTGTTTTTT

clone size: .
J gene: TRBJ2-2
V gene: TRBV5-1
D gene: .
CDR3 protein: CASSSGSVNTGELFF
CDR3 DNA: TGCGCCAGCAGCTCCGGTAGCGTGAACACCGGGGAGCTGTTTTTT

clone size: .
J gene: TRBJ2-2
V gene: TRBV30
D gene: TRBD1
CDR3 protein: CAWITGTGGITGELFF
CDR3 DNA: TGTGCCTGGATTACCGGGACAGGGGGAATTACCGGGGAGCTGTTTTTT

clone size: .
J gene: TRBJ2-5
V gene: TRBV2
D gene: TRBD2
CDR3 protein: CASSGPAGPQETQYF
CDR3 DNA: TGTGCCAGCAGTGGTCCAGCGGGGCCCCAAGAGACCCAGTACTTC

clone size: .
J gene: TRBJ2-2
V gene: TRBV12-3/TRBV12-4
D gene: .
CDR3 protein: CASSLRFSGELFF
CDR3 DNA: TGTGCCAGCAGTTTACGTTTCTCCGGGGAGCTGTTTTTT

clone size: .
J gene: TRBJ1-2
V gene: TRBV30
D gene: .
CDR3 protein: CAWKGRARTSYTF
CDR3 DNA: TGTGCCTGGAAAGGACGGGCTAGGACGAGCTACACCTTC

clone size: .
J gene: TRBJ2-7
V gene: TRBV5-1
D gene: TRBD1
CDR3 protein: CASSLGTDEQYF
CDR3 DNA: TGCGCCAGCAGCCTCGGGACAGACGAGCAGTACTTC

clone size: .
J gene: TRBJ1-4
V gene: TRBV19
D gene: .
CDR3 protein: CASSTPPEKLFF
CDR3 DNA: TGTGCCAGTAGTACCCCTCCCGAAAAACTGTTTTTT

clone size: .
J gene: TRBJ2-5
V gene: TRBV6-1
D gene: .
CDR3 protein: CASSESQEETQYF
CDR3 DNA: TGTGCCAGCAGTGAAAGCCAAGAAGAGACCCAGTACTTC

clone size: once
J gene: TRBJ2-5
V gene: TRBV5-1
D gene: .
CDR3 protein: CASSLALGRGNGETQYF
CDR3 DNA: TGCGCCAGCAGCTTGGCGCTCGGCAGGGGTAACGGAGAGACCCAGTACTTC

clone size: .
J gene: TRBJ2-2
V gene: TRBV7-7
D gene: .
CDR3 protein: CASSLGIGKSGGELFF
CDR3 DNA: TGTGCTAGCAGCCTGGGGATCGGTAAAAGTGGCGGGGAGCTGTTTTTT

clone size: .
J gene: TRBJ1-1
V gene: TRBV18
D gene: TRBD1
CDR3 protein: CASSRSDRGNTEAFF
CDR3 DNA: TGTGCCAGCTCACGATCTGACAGGGGGAACACTGAAGCTTTCTTT

clone size: few
J gene: TRBJ1-2
V gene: TRBV19
D gene: TRBD1
CDR3 protein: CASSTRTGGNNYGYTF
CDR3 DNA: TGTGCCAGTAGTACAAGGACAGGGGGCAATAACTATGGCTACACCTTC

clone size: .
J gene: TRBJ1-2
V gene: TRBV5-6
D gene: .
CDR3 protein: CASSLDRESGYTF
CDR3 DNA: TGTGCCAGCAGCTTGGACAGGGAGAGTGGCTACACCTTC

clone size: .
J gene: TRBJ2-3
V gene: TRBV10-3
D gene: .
CDR3 protein: CAIKDSGILTDTQYF
CDR3 DNA: TGTGCCATCAAGGACTCCGGAATCCTCACAGATACGCAGTATTTT

clone size: .
J gene: TRBJ2-3
V gene: TRBV10-3
D gene: .
CDR3 protein: CAISGTTFSTDTQYF
CDR3 DNA: TGTGCCATCAGTGGGACTACCTTTAGCACAGATACGCAGTATTTT

clone size: .
J gene: TRBJ2-7
V gene: TRBV9
D gene: .
CDR3 protein: CASSAGHPYEQYF
CDR3 DNA: TGTGCCAGCAGCGCGGGACATCCCTACGAGCAGTACTTC

clone size: .
J gene: TRBJ2-7
V gene: TRBV20-1
D gene: TRBD2
CDR3 protein: CSASSPAGGWYEQYF
CDR3 DNA: TGCAGTGCTAGTTCGCCGGCGGGGGGCTGGTACGAGCAGTACTTC

clone size: .
J gene: TRBJ1-1
V gene: TRBV11-1
D gene: .
CDR3 protein: CASSLRGLRTEAFF
CDR3 DNA: TGTGCCAGCAGCTTGCGGGGACTCAGGACTGAAGCTTTCTTT

clone size: .
J gene: TRBJ2-7
V gene: TRBV6-6
D gene: TRBD2
CDR3 protein: CASSHGGDFVSYEQYF
CDR3 DNA: TGTGCCAGCAGCCACGGGGGGGATTTCGTATCCTACGAGCAGTACTTC

clone size: .
J gene: TRBJ1-1
V gene: TRBV9
D gene: .
CDR3 protein: CASSPQVGNTEAFF
CDR3 DNA: TGTGCCAGCAGCCCCCAGGTAGGGAACACTGAAGCTTTCTTT

clone size: .
J gene: TRBJ1-2
V gene: TRBV19
D gene: .
CDR3 protein: CASSPLTGLPFYGYTF
CDR3 DNA: TGTGCCAGTAGTCCCCTTACAGGGCTACCCTTCTATGGCTACACCTTC

clone size: .
J gene: TRBJ1-2
V gene: TRBV4-1
D gene: .
CDR3 protein: CASSQVSKPYGYTF
CDR3 DNA: TGCGCCAGCAGCCAAGTCAGCAAGCCCTATGGCTACACCTTC

clone size: .
J gene: TRBJ2-3
V gene: TRBV7-3
D gene: .
CDR3 protein: CASSLGQLVTDTQYF
CDR3 DNA: TGTGCCAGCAGCCTGGGGCAGCTGGTCACAGATACGCAGTATTTT

clone size: .
J gene: TRBJ2-2
V gene: TRBV6-5
D gene: .
CDR3 protein: CASSDRLSTGELFF
CDR3 DNA: TGTGCCAGCAGCGACAGGCTCTCCACCGGGGAGCTGTTTTTT

clone size: .
J gene: TRBJ1-2
V gene: TRBV5-1
D gene: TRBD1
CDR3 protein: CASSLASGGYYGYTF
CDR3 DNA: TGCGCCAGCAGCTTGGCATCAGGGGGCTACTATGGCTACACCTTC

clone size: once
J gene: TRBJ1-1
V gene: TRBV7-2
D gene: .
CDR3 protein: CASSFTGATEAFF
CDR3 DNA: TGTGCCAGCAGCTTCACGGGGGCGACTGAAGCTTTCTTT

clone size: .
J gene: TRBJ1-2
V gene: TRBV7-2
D gene: .
CDR3 protein: CASSPLTETGHGYTF
CDR3 DNA: TGTGCCAGCAGCCCTCTGACGGAAACGGGCCATGGCTACACCTTC

clone size: .
J gene: TRBJ1-1
V gene: TRBV6-5
D gene: TRBD1
CDR3 protein: CASSTDRMNTEAFF
CDR3 DNA: TGTGCCAGCAGTACGGACAGGATGAACACTGAAGCTTTCTTT

clone size: .
J gene: TRBJ1-5
V gene: TRBV6-1
D gene: TRBD1
CDR3 protein: CASSEETGWEQPQHF
CDR3 DNA: TGTGCCAGCAGTGAGGAGACAGGGTGGGAACAGCCCCAGCATTTT